The table lists the clone carrying this T cell receptor beta chain with a few counts. Its specificity is not known. The source of the sample is a study of T-cell memory formation after mild COVID-19. Employing constant-segment primers, 5'RACE generated TCR alpha and TCR beta cDNA libraries bearing sample barcodes and UMIs. TCRdb reprocessed the 5' RACE reads via MiXCR and lists one record per CDR3 protein. The sample gives 350,000 to 500,000 distinct CDR3 sequences, roughly 17% of which show up once; about 22% is in the top ten. Germline loops: CDR1 SEHNR, CDR2 FQNEAQ (reference sequence). The CDR3 runs 13 residues. Trimming cost V 6 bases and J 8 bases; bases outside gene matches: 6. General study findings and limits: A subset of responding clones appeared in pre-infection memory, suggesting cross-reactive memory joined.

The chain employs TRBV7-9 and TRBJ1-4, with TRBD1 matching 7 bases. Sample: PBMCs or a T cell subset sorted from them (not recorded which). This TCR derives from a man aged 18-30 years who had mild COVID-19 (a few samples of this study predate the infection). Cell type and time point are not known. The CDR3 sequence is CASRPTGNEKLFF. In DNA form, the CDR3 reads TGTGCCAGCAGGCCGACAGGGAACGAAAAACTGTTTTTT.